What follows are 32 T cell receptor beta chains derived from one specimen sequenced in a study of CD8+ T cells in alopecia areata. Reverse transcription of extracted RNA yielded cDNA, which provided the sequencing template. The data were produced by immunoSEQ multiplex PCR, yet TCRdb's version contains in-frame clones alone and is incomplete. In the table there are about 150,000 clones, under 60% of which are singletons. Source: CD8+ T cells sorted from blood, taken at week 0. The receptors derive from a human donor with alopecia areata.

The chain combines TRBV7-2 with TRBJ1-6, with 7 bases fitting TRBD1. V gave up 5 bases and J gave up 7 bases; unmatched junction bases: 8. The CDR3 sequence is 15 residues long. Germline lookup yields CDR1 SGHTA and CDR2 FQGNSA. CDR3 DNA: TGTGCCAGCAGCAAGCCGGGACAGAAAAATTCACCCCTCCACTTT. Translation gives CASSKPGQKNSPLHF.

The chain employs TRBV30 and TRBJ1-1; D gene uncertain. The CDR3 consists of 14 residues. V was clipped by 0 bases and J by 0 bases, with 8 bases between them. The germline gives CDR1 GTSNPN, CDR2 SVGIG (reference sequence). The CDR3 is CAWSVFTMNTEAFF. The CDR3 DNA is TGTGCCTGGAGTGTATTCACAATGAACACTGAAGCTTTCTTT.

This sequence joins TRBV2 and TRBJ2-7, with a weak D call TRBD1 (6 bases). The CDR3 runs 13 residues. The germline V and J ends were trimmed by 4 bases and 0 bases, with 7 bases remaining between them. Looked up from germline, CDR1 is SNHLY and CDR2 is FYNNEI. CDR3 region: CASSGTASYEQYF. CDR3 DNA: TGTGCCAGCAGTGGGACAGCCTCCTACGAGCAGTACTTC.

In this sample, this clone turned up a few times. V gene TRBV7-9 combines with J gene TRBJ1-1, with D maybe TRBD1 (5 bases). The CDR3 runs to 13 residues. The germline CDR1 and CDR2 sequences are SEHNR and FQNEAQ (reference sequence). The ends were cut back, 3 bases at V and 6 bases at J, with 11 bases in the middle. The CDR3 here is CASSFQGEAEAFF. The CDR3, as DNA: TGTGCCAGCAGCTTCCAGGGAGAGGCTGAAGCTTTCTTT.

There are a few counts of this clone. The chain carries TRBV30 and TRBJ2-1; possibly TRBD1 for D (5 bases). The CDR3 extends over 12 amino acids. Trimming left V 4 bases short and J 6 bases short, with 10 bases between. The germline V gene has CDR1 GTSNPN and CDR2 SVGIG (reference sequence). The CDR3 reads CAWNPQGNEQFF. As DNA, the CDR3 is TGTGCCTGGAATCCGCAGGGCAATGAGCAGTTCTTC.

In its sample, this clone was seen a few times. This sequence joins TRBV7-2 and TRBJ2-6; D not resolved. V was pared by 1 base and J by 4 bases, with 5 bases between. CDR1 and CDR2 (germline): SGHTA, FQGNSA. The CDR3 has 14 amino acids. DNA for the CDR3: TGTGCCAGCAGCTTAGTTGTGGGGGCCAACGTCCTGACTTTC. Translated: CASSLVVGANVLTF.

The V call is TRBV9, the J call TRBJ2-1; D gene unclear. The CDR3 is 13 residues long. Germline assignment: CDR1 SGDLS and CDR2 YYNGEE. Trimming removed 3 bases from V and 8 bases from J, with 12 bases in between. In DNA form, the CDR3 reads TGTGCCAGCAGCGCTGTGGTGGTCCATGAGCAGTTCTTC. Residues: CASSAVVVHEQFF.

This clone was recorded a few times. The chain has TRBV9 and TRBJ2-7; tentative D call: TRBD2 (5 bases). Trimming removed 4 bases at V and 5 bases at J, with 13 bases between. CDR3 size: 13 residues. The germline gives CDR1 SGDLS, CDR2 YYNGEE. CDR3 nucleotide sequence: TGTGCCAGCAGCTTGGTCCCGAGGGACGAGCAGTACTTC. Amino acid sequence: CASSLVPRDEQYF.

In its sample, this clone was seen a few times. This rearrangement joins TRBV10-3 to TRBJ2-3, with 9 bases aligning to TRBD1. Germline CDR1 reads ENHRY; CDR2 reads SYGVKD. Trimming at V came to 8 bases and at J to 6 bases, leaving 12 bases not matched to a gene. The CDR3 sequence is 15 residues long. The CDR3 nucleotides are TGTGCCATCCGCGTATCGACAGGGGGTACGGATACGCAGTATTTT. It translates to CAIRVSTGGTDTQYF.

The V call is TRBV25-1, the J call TRBJ1-1; tentative D call: TRBD1 (6 bases). The CDR3 length is 12 residues. V was clipped by 5 bases and J by 4 bases, with 8 bases between them. The germline V gene encodes CDR1 MGHDK and CDR2 SYGVNS. CDR3 nucleotides: TGTGCCAGCAGTAGGGGGGTCACTGAAGCTTTCTTT. Encoded protein: CASSRGVTEAFF.

The chain employs TRBV9 and TRBJ2-7, with 10 bases aligning to TRBD1. V shed 2 bases and J 2 bases; nucleotides not matched to a gene: 1. The CDR3 runs to 14 residues. CDR1 SGDLS and CDR2 YYNGEE come from the germline V gene. CDR3 sequence: CASSVGTGAYEQYF. In nucleotides, the CDR3 is TGTGCCAGCAGCGTGGGGACAGGGGCCTACGAGCAGTACTTC.

The chain couples TRBV2 to TRBJ2-7; D possibly corresponds to TRBD1 (5 bases). The CDR3 covers 13 residues. Germline assignment: CDR1 SNHLY and CDR2 FYNNEI. The germline V and J ends were trimmed by 1 base and 2 bases, with 6 bases remaining between them. CDR3 protein: CASSEGGPYEQYF. Here the CDR3 DNA reads TGTGCCAGCAGTGAAGGGGGCCCCTACGAGCAGTACTTC.

V gene TRBV25-1 combines with J gene TRBJ1-2; D is possibly TRBD1 (5 bases). Germline assignment: CDR1 MGHDK and CDR2 SYGVNS. The V end lost 5 bases, the J end lost 2 bases, and 15 bases lay between the germline ends. The CDR3 runs to 15 residues. As DNA, the CDR3 is TGTGCCAGCAGTTCACGGGACTTACCGAACTATGGCTACACCTTC. This gives the protein CASSSRDLPNYGYTF.

V usage is TRBV4-1 and J usage is TRBJ2-1; D possibly corresponds to TRBD1 (5 bases). The CDR3 contains 13 residues. V lost 0 bases, J lost 10 bases, and 10 bases lay in between. Germline V gene lookup returns CDR1 MGHRA and CDR2 YSYEKL. The CDR3 loop reads CASSQEGVGEQFF. The DNA for the CDR3 is TGCGCCAGCAGCCAAGAAGGGGTTGGCGAGCAGTTCTTC.

This clone was detected only a few times. The V and J genes are TRBV7-2 and TRBJ2-2; D not certain. V shed 2 bases and J shed 6 bases, with 7 bases lying between them. The CDR3 spans 13 residues. Germline-derived CDR1 and CDR2 are SGHTA and FQGNSA. The DNA of the CDR3 is TGTGCCAGCAGCTTAAGTCTGGCCGGGGAGCTGTTTTTT. This sequence encodes CASSLSLAGELFF.

The chain is built from TRBV7-6 and TRBJ1-6, with D perhaps TRBD1 (6 bases). Germline values: CDR1 SGHVS, CDR2 FNYEAQ. Between the trimmed V and J ends, which lost 0 bases and 7 bases, there was a span of 7 bases. The length of the CDR3 is 14 residues. CDR3 region: CASSLADRNSPLHF. The CDR3 DNA follows: TGTGCCAGCAGCTTAGCAGACAGGAATTCACCCCTCCACTTT.

The chain carries TRBV30 and TRBJ2-6; D is unresolved. V shed 1 base and J shed 3 bases, with 4 bases lying between them. The CDR3 length is 13 residues. CDR1 is GTSNPN, CDR2 SVGIG, per germline (reference sequence). The CDR3 nucleotides are TGTGCCTGGAGTGAAGTTGGGGCCAACGTCCTGACTTTC. Encoded protein: CAWSEVGANVLTF.

The CDR3 loop reads CASSIGLGDYTF. The CDR3 DNA follows: TGTGCCAGTAGTATTGGTTTAGGGGACTACACCTTC. The V call is TRBV19, the J call TRBJ1-2; TRBD1 might be the D (5 bases). Germline V gene data show CDR1 as LNHDA and CDR2 as SQIVND (reference sequence). The CDR3 covers 12 residues. V lost 3 bases to trimming and J lost 10 bases, with 12 bases between them.

This clone was detected only a few times. The chain combines TRBV9 with TRBJ2-7; no clear D. CDR1 and CDR2 from the germline V gene are SGDLS and YYNGEE. The V end lost 3 bases, the J end lost 0 bases, and 16 bases lay between the germline ends. This CDR3 is built from 16 residues. The CDR3 DNA reads TGTGCCAGCAGCGAAAAAACAGAAGCTGACTCCTACGAGCAGTACTTC. Amino acids: CASSEKTEADSYEQYF. The variable domain in full, completed from reference TRBV9 and TRBJ2-7, reads DSGVTQTPKHLITATGQRVTLRCSPRSGDLSVYWYQQSLDQGLQFLIQYYNGEERAKGNILERFSAQQFPDLHSELNLSSLELGDSALYFCASSEKTEADSYEQYFGPGTRLTVT.

The chain links TRBV29-1 to TRBJ2-7, with 7 bases aligning to TRBD2. In germline, CDR1 is SQVTM, CDR2 ANQGSEA. The J segment lost 3 bases and the V segment lost 5 bases, leaving 10 bases of the junction unmatched. The CDR3 spans 14 residues. The CDR3 region is CSVHTGTNRYEQYF. In nucleotides, the CDR3 is TGCAGCGTTCACACCGGGACTAATCGCTACGAGCAGTACTTC.

V gene TRBV5-6 combines with J gene TRBJ2-7; 8 bases match TRBD1. V shed 1 base and J 0 bases; nucleotides not matched to a gene: 9. CDR1 and CDR2 from the germline V gene are SGHDT and YYEEEE. This CDR3 region has 17 residues. The CDR3 DNA reads TGTGCCAGCAGCTTGAAGTGGGACAGGACAAGCTCCTACGAGCAGTACTTC. Residues: CASSLKWDRTSSYEQYF.

This chain connects TRBV30 to TRBJ2-7, with 9 bases fitting TRBD1. Germline V gene sequence: CDR1 GTSNPN, CDR2 SVGIG (reference sequence). CDR3 length: 14 residues. Losses at the gene ends were 7 bases for V and 3 bases for J; bases not matched to a gene: 10. The CDR3 here is CASRTGTGFYEQYF. The CDR3 DNA follows: TGTGCCTCCCGGACCGGGACAGGGTTCTACGAGCAGTACTTC.

J is TRBJ2-7 and V is TRBV27, with 9 bases identical to TRBD1. The germline V gene encodes CDR1 MNHEY and CDR2 SMNVEV (reference sequence). The J segment lost 2 bases and the V segment lost 4 bases, leaving 3 bases of the junction unmatched. The CDR3 is 14 residues long. The DNA of the CDR3 is TGTGCCAGCAGTTATGGGACAGGGACCTACGAGCAGTACTTC. Protein: CASSYGTGTYEQYF.

This clone turned up a few times. This chain links TRBV29-1 with TRBJ2-7; 8 bases are shared with TRBD1. Looked up from germline, CDR1 is SQVTM and CDR2 is ANQGSEA. Trimming took 7 bases from V and 4 from J; bases not matched to a gene: 9. The CDR3 is 13 amino acids. The CDR3 DNA reads as TGCAGCGCCGAGGAGACAGGGGCTTACGAGCAGTACTTC. Residues: CSAEETGAYEQYF.

This chain uses TRBV4-3 with TRBJ2-7; 8 nucleotides match TRBD2. CDR3 length: 15 residues. Germline CDR1 and CDR2: LGHNA and YSLEER. V lost 4 bases and J lost 2; bases outside the gene matches: 7. CDR3 sequence: CASSRGLAGTYEQYF. CDR3 nucleotides: TGCGCCAGCAGCCGAGGACTAGCCGGGACCTACGAGCAGTACTTC.

V gene TRBV29-1 combines with J gene TRBJ1-2; no definite D call. Trimming left V 0 bases short and J 8 bases short, with 4 bases between. CDR3 size: 10 residues. Germline V gene data show CDR1 as SQVTM and CDR2 as ANQGSEA. Here the CDR3 DNA reads TGCAGCGTTGAAGATGACGGCTACACCTTC. Protein: CSVEDDGYTF.

A few counts support this clone. The chain employs TRBV5-6 and TRBJ2-1, with 9 bases identical to TRBD1. The CDR3 sequence is 14 residues long. V lost 3 bases, J lost 6 bases, and 4 bases stayed unmatched. Germline V gene data show CDR1 as SGHDT and CDR2 as YYEEEE. CDR3 DNA: TGTGCCAGCAGCTCGGGACAGGGCTTCAATGAGCAGTTCTTC. Translating gives CASSSGQGFNEQFF.

The chain couples TRBV4-3 to TRBJ1-2; 7 bases fit TRBD1. Germline CDR1 reads LGHNA; CDR2 reads YSLEER. The V gene end was trimmed by 0 bases and the J gene end by 0 bases; junction bases not matched to a gene: 7. The CDR3 totals 17 residues. The CDR3: CASSQELQGPPNYGYTF. CDR3 nucleotide sequence: TGCGCCAGCAGCCAAGAGTTACAGGGGCCCCCTAACTATGGCTACACCTTC.

CDR3 region: CASSSGPGSNEQFF. The CDR3 DNA sequence: TGTGCCAGCAGTTCCGGCCCAGGGAGTAATGAGCAGTTCTTC. This chain links TRBV7-3 with TRBJ2-1; D is tentatively TRBD1 or TRBD2 (5 bases each). From germline, CDR1 is SGHTA and CDR2 FQGTGA. V was pared by 6 bases and J by 7 bases, with 16 bases between. CDR3 length: 14 residues.

The V gene is TRBV4-1, the J gene TRBJ2-3; the D gene is possibly TRBD2 (6 bases). The V end was cut by 3 bases, the J end by 0 bases, with 16 bases between. The CDR3 sequence is 17 residues long. CDR1 and CDR2 (germline): MGHRA, YSYEKL. The CDR3 region has the DNA TGCGCCAGCAGCCACCCAGCGACGGGGGAAAGCACAGATACGCAGTATTTT. Its protein is CASSHPATGESTDTQYF.

The rearrangement uses TRBV28 and TRBJ2-5; TRBD1 matches 7 bases. J was trimmed by 11 bases and V by 5 bases; bases with no gene match: 5. Germline CDR1 and CDR2: MDHEN and SYDVKM. This CDR3 comprises 11 residues. The DNA of the CDR3 is TGTGCCAGCAGTCCCCAGGGACAGCAGTACTTC. Translating it yields CASSPQGQQYF.

The chain combines TRBV29-1 with TRBJ1-1, with a possible D match to TRBD1 (5 bases). The CDR3 consists of 12 residues. The V gene lost 6 bases and the J gene lost 5 bases, with 13 bases spanning the gap. Germline-derived CDR1 and CDR2 are SQVTM and ANQGSEA. DNA of the CDR3: TGCAGCGTGGGGGAGGGTTCGACTGAAGCTTTCTTT. This encodes CSVGEGSTEAFF.